A single T cell receptor beta chain is shown here with its context. Its antigen is currently unknown. This sample was taken from a study of T cell responses to AZD1222 COVID-19 vaccine. Across the whole study: Pooling was applied to second doses at about 4 or about 12 weeks. Study-wide points: The study reported that nearly half of spike-specific TCRs target unmutated variant regions. With two AZD1222 doses given, Spike-specific TCR breadth and depth both rose. A mostly white British donor set with more females was recruited, and clonal diversity was possibly underestimated.

Assay: immunoSEQ multiplex PCR; the TCRdb copy retains only in-frame clones and omits some. The data hold 100,000 to 150,000 clones, with around 89% observed a single time. Germline CDR1 SNHLY, CDR2 FYNNEI. The CDR3 is 15 residues long. The V end lost 7 bases, the J end lost 8 bases, and 23 bases lay between the germline ends. V usage is TRBV2 and J usage is TRBJ1-2, with D maybe TRBD1 (5 bases). Sequenced here: peripheral blood, sampled on day 0 of AZD1222 vaccination. The source is an adult in good health. The CDR3 nucleotides are TGTGCCAGCACCTCTGGGGTCCAAAGGGGCAGGGGCTACACCTTC. This translates into CASTSGVQRGRGYTF.